A single sample gave rise to the 11 T cell receptor beta chains below, sequenced in a study of radiotherapy plus CTLA-4 blockade in lung cancer. Sequencing used immunoSEQ multiplex PCR; TCRdb keeps in-frame clones, though not all of them. The sample shows roughly 76,000 clones, roughly 69% of them seen only once. This specimen consisted of peripheral blood, obtained from a patient treated with radiotherapy plus ipilimumab. These receptors came from a human donor with non-small cell lung cancer whose response to radiotherapy plus ipilimumab could not be evaluated.

The CDR3 loop is CASSRDSHQPQHF. The CDR3 DNA sequence: TGCGCCAGCAGCCGGGACAGCCATCAGCCCCAGCATTTT. The rearrangement joins TRBV4-1 to TRBJ1-5; 7 bases fit TRBD1. V lost 4 bases to trimming and J lost 5 bases; unmatched junction nucleotides: 2. Germline lookup yields CDR1 MGHRA and CDR2 YSYEKL. The CDR3 length is 13 residues.

The rearrangement joins TRBV5-6 to TRBJ2-3; maybe TRBD2 (6 bases). Germline V gives CDR1 SGHDT, CDR2 YYEEEE. Trimming stripped 4 bases from V and 3 bases from J, with 18 bases between. The CDR3 consists of 16 residues. The CDR3 bases are TGTGCCAGCAGCCCCAACTGGGGGGAGGTTACAGATACGCAGTATTTT. Amino acids: CASSPNWGEVTDTQYF.

The V and J genes are TRBV19 and TRBJ1-1; 10 bases agree with TRBD1. There are 16 residues in the CDR3. The germline gives CDR1 LNHDA, CDR2 SQIVND (reference sequence). Unmatched junction bases numbered 7, after V lost 1 base and J lost 5 bases. The CDR3 loop is CASSIGIRDRGTEAFF. The DNA of the CDR3 is TGTGCCAGTAGTATAGGAATTCGGGACAGGGGTACTGAAGCTTTCTTT.

CDR3 in amino acids: CASSTRQGQGGYTF. For the CDR3, the DNA is TGTGCCAGCAGCACGCGACAGGGTCAAGGTGGCTACACCTTC. V usage is TRBV11-3 and J usage is TRBJ1-2; 7 bases agree with TRBD1. Germline V CDR1 and CDR2: SGHNT, YENEEA. The CDR3 is 14 residues long. The junction had 10 bases not matched to a gene; V was cut back by 5 bases and J by 7 bases.

The chain has TRBV9 and TRBJ2-1, with TRBD2 identical over 8 bases. CDR1 and CDR2 from the germline V gene are SGDLS and YYNGEE. V shed 0 bases and J 6 bases; nucleotides not matched to a gene: 8. This CDR3 contains 16 residues. CDR3 amino acids: CASSVVGGGLANEQFF. As DNA, the CDR3 is TGTGCCAGCAGCGTAGTTGGCGGGGGGCTCGCCAATGAGCAGTTCTTC.

The chain has TRBV30 and TRBJ2-6; possible D gene TRBD2, 6 bases. The CDR3 covers 17 residues. The germline V gene has CDR1 GTSNPN and CDR2 SVGIG (reference sequence). V lost 4 bases and J lost 0, with 16 bases in between. The CDR3 DNA reads as TGTGCCTGGAAGAAGGAGGGTAGTAGCTCTGGGGCCAACGTCCTGACTTTC. Protein: CAWKKEGSSSGANVLTF. The whole variable domain, filled in from reference TRBV30 and TRBJ2-6, reads SQTIHQWPATLVQPVGSPLSLECTVEGTSNPNLYWYRQAAGRGLQLLFYSVGIGQISSEVPQNLSASRPQDRQFILSSKKLLLSDSGFYLCAWKKEGSSSGANVLTFGAGSRLTVL.

The chain employs TRBV27 and TRBJ1-2; 7 nucleotides agree with TRBD1. Germline CDR1 and CDR2: MNHEY and SMNVEV (reference sequence). This CDR3 has 13 residues. V was pared by 3 bases and J by 8 bases, with 6 bases of the junction left unmatched. The CDR3 is CASSLSRGQGYTF. Written as DNA, the CDR3 is TGTGCCAGCAGTTTGTCTAGGGGGCAGGGCTACACCTTC.

The chain has TRBV6-6 and TRBJ1-2; the match to TRBD1 covers 7 bases. Germline assignment: CDR1 MNHNY and CDR2 SVGAGI (reference sequence). V lost 2 bases to trimming and J lost 1 base; unmatched junction nucleotides: 4. This CDR3 has 15 residues. The CDR3 here is CASSYTGQFNYGYTF. The CDR3 nucleotides read TGTGCCAGCAGTTACACGGGACAGTTTAACTATGGCTACACCTTC.

The V call is TRBV2, the J call TRBJ2-7; TRBD2 matches 7 bases. Germline loops: CDR1 SNHLY, CDR2 FYNNEI. V lost 4 bases, J lost 4 bases, and 10 bases stayed unmatched. This CDR3 has 15 amino acids. CDR3 nucleotide sequence: TGTGCCAGCAGTGGGTCAGGCGGGGGTTCATACGAGCAGTACTTC. It specifies CASSGSGGGSYEQYF.

The CDR3, as DNA: TGTGCCAGCAGCTCTACGACGACACGCGCTTTCTTT. Encoded protein: CASSSTTTRAFF. V usage is TRBV7-2 and J usage is TRBJ1-1, with D unclear. The germline gives CDR1 SGHTA, CDR2 FQGNSA. Deletions cut 4 bases from V and 11 bases from J, with 14 bases between. CDR3 size: 12 residues.

CDR3 amino acids: CASSLTEDTQYF. The CDR3 coding sequence is TGCGCCAGCAGCCTAACAGAAGATACGCAGTATTTT. The chain links TRBV5-1 to TRBJ2-3; D is unclear. V lost 4 bases and J lost 5, with 8 bases in between. CDR1 and CDR2 (germline): SGHRS, YFSETQ. The length of the CDR3 is 12 residues.